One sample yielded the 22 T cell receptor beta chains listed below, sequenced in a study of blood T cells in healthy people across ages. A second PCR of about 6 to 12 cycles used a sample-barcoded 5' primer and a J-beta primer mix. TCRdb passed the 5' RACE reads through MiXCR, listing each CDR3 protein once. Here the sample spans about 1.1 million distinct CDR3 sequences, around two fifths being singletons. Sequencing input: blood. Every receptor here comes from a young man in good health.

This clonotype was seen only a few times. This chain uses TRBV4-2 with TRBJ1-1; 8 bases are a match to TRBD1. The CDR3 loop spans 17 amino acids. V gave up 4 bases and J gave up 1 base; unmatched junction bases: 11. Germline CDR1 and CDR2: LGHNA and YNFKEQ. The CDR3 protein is CASSPRGQGFGNTEAFF. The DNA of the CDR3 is TGTGCCAGCAGCCCACGTGGACAGGGTTTCGGGAACACTGAAGCTTTCTTT.

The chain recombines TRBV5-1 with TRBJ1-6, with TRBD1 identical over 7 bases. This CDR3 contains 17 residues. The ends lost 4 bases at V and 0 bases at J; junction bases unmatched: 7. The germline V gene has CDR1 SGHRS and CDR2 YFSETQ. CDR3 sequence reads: CASSEGAASSYNSPLHF. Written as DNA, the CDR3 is TGCGCCAGCAGCGAGGGGGCGGCGAGCTCCTATAATTCACCCCTCCACTTT.

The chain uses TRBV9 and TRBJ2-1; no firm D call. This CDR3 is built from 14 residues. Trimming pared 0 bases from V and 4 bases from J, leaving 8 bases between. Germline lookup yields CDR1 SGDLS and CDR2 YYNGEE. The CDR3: CASSVDGGYNEQFF. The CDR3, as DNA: TGTGCCAGCAGCGTAGATGGCGGTTACAATGAGCAGTTCTTC.

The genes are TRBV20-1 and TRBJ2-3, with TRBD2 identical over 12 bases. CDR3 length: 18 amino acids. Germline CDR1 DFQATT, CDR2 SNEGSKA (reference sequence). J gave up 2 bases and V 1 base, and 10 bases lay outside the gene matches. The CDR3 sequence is CSARVTSGGFPHTDTQYF. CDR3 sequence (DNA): TGCAGTGCTAGAGTGACTAGCGGGGGCTTCCCTCACACAGATACGCAGTATTTT.

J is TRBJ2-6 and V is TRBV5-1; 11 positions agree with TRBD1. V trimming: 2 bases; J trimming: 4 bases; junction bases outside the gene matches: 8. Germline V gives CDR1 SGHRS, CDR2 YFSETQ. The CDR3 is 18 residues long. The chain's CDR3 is CASSFSGQGATGANVLTF. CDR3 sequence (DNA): TGCGCCAGCAGCTTCTCAGGACAGGGGGCGACAGGGGCCAACGTCCTGACTTTC.

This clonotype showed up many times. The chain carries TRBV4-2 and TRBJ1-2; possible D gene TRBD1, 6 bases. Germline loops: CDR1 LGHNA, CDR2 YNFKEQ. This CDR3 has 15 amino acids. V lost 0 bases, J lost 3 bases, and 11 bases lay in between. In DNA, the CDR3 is TGTGCCAGCAGCCAAGACTCAGGGGTAGACTATGGCTACACCTTC. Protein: CASSQDSGVDYGYTF.

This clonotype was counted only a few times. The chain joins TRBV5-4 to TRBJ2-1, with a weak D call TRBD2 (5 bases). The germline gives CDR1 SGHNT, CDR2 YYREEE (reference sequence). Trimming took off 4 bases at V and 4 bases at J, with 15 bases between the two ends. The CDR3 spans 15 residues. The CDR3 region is CASSVGPTGYNEQFF. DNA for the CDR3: TGTGCCAGCAGCGTCGGGCCCACGGGATACAATGAGCAGTTCTTC. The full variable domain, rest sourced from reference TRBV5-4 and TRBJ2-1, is ETGVTQSPTHLIKTRGQQVTLRCSSQSGHNTVSWYQQALGQGPQFIFQYYREEENGRGNFPPRFSGLQFPNYSSELNVNALELDDSALYLCASSVGPTGYNEQFFGPGTRLTVL.

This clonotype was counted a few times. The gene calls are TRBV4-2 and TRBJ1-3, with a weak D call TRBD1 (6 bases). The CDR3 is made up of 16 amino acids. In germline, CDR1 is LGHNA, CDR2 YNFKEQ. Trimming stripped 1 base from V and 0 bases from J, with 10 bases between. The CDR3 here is CASSQAPGASGNTIYF. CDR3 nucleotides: TGTGCCAGCAGCCAAGCGCCGGGGGCCTCTGGAAACACCATATATTTT.

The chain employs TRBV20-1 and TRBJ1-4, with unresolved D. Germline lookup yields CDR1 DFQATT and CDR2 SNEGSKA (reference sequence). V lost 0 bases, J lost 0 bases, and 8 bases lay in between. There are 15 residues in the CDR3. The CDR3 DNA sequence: TGCAGTGCTAGAGAGAGCGGGACAACTAATGAAAAACTGTTTTTT. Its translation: CSARESGTTNEKLFF.

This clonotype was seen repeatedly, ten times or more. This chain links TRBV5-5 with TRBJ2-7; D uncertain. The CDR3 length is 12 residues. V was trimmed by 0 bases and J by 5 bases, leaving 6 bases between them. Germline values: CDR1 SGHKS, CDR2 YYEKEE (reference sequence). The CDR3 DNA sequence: TGTGCCAGCAGCTTGGCCATTAACGAGCAGTACTTC. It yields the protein CASSLAINEQYF.

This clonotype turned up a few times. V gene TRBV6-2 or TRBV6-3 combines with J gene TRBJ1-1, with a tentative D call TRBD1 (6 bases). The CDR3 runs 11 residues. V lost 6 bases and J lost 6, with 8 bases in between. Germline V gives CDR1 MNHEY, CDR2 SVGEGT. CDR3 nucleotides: TGTGCCAGCAGAGAGGGGGCTGAAGCTTTCTTT. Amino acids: CASREGAEAFF.

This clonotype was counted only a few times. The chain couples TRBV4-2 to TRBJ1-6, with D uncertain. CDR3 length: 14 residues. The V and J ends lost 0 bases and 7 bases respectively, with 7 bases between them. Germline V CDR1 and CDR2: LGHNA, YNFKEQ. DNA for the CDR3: TGTGCCAGCAGCCAAGATGTCGGGAATTCACCCCTCCACTTT. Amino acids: CASSQDVGNSPLHF.

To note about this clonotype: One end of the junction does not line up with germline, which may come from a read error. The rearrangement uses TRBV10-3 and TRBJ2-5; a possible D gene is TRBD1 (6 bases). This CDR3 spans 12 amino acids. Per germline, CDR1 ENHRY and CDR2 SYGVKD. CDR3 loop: CSINGGRETQYF. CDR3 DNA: TGTTCCATCAATGGGGGCCGGGAGACCCAGTACTTC.

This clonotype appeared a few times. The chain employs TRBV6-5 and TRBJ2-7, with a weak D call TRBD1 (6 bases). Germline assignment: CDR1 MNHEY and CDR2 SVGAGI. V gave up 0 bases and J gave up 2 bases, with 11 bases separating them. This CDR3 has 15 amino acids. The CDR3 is CASSYSGGGPYEQYF. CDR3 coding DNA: TGTGCCAGCAGTTACTCTGGGGGCGGACCCTACGAGCAGTACTTC.

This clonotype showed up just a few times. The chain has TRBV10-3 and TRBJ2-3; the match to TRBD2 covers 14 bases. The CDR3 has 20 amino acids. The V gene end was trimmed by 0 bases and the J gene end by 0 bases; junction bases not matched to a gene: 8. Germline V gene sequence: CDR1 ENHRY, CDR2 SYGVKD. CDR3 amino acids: CAISESAGLAGATSTDTQYF. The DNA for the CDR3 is TGTGCCATCAGTGAGTCGGCGGGACTAGCGGGGGCCACTAGCACAGATACGCAGTATTTT.

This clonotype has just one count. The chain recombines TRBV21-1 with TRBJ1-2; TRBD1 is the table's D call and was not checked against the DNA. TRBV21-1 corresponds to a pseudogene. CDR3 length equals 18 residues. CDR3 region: CASSKAGAAGGVLGGYTF. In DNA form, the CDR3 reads TGTGCCAGCAGCAAAGCGGGGGCGGCAGGGGGCGTTCTAGGTGGCTACACCTTC.

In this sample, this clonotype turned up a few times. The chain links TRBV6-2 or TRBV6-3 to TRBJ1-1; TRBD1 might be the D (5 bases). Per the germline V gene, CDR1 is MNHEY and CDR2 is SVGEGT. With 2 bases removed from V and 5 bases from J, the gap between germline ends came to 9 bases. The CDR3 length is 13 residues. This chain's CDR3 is CASSYAGRTEAFF. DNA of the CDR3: TGTGCCAGCAGTTACGCAGGGCGGACTGAAGCTTTCTTT.

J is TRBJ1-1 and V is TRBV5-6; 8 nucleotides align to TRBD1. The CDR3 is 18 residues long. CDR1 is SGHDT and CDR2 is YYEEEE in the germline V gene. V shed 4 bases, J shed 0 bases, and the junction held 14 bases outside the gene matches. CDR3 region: CASSPPPQGGLLNTEAFF. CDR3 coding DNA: TGTGCCAGCAGCCCACCCCCACAGGGGGGTCTCTTGAACACTGAAGCTTTCTTT.

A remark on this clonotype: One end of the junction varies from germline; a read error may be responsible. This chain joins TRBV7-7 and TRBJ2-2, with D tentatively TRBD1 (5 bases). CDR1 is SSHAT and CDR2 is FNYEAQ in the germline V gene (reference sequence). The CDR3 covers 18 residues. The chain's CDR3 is CTSSLDIKGPSNTGELFF. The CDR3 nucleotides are TGTACCAGCAGCTTGGACATCAAGGGGCCCTCGAACACCGGGGAGCTGTTTTTT.

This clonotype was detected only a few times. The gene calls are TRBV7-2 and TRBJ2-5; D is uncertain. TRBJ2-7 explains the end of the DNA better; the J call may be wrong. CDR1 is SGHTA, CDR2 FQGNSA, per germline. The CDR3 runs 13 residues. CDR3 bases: TGTGCCAGCAGCTTAGTAGTGAGCGACGAGCAGTACTTC. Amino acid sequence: CASSLVVSDEQYF.

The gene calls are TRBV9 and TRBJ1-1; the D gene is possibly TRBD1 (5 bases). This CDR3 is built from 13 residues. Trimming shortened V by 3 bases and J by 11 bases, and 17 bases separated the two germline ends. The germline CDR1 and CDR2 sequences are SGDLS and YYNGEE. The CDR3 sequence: CASSATGTGGAFF. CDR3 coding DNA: TGTGCCAGCAGCGCGACCGGGACCGGGGGGGCTTTCTTT.

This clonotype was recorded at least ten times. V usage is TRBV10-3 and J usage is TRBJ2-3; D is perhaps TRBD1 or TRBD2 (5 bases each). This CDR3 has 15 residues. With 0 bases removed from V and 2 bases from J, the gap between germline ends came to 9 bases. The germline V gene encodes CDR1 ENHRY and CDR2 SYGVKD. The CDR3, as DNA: TGTGCCATCAGTGAGTCGAACGGGGCCACAGATACGCAGTATTTT. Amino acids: CAISESNGATDTQYF.